These T cell receptor beta chains were read from a single sample in a study of response to subunit inactivated influenza vaccine. TCRdb independently ran MiXCR on the RT-PCR reads; one entry per CDR3 protein. The sample records 610,000 or so distinct CDR3 sequences, around 15% being singletons. The sample in question was PBMCs from blood, obtained 11 to 12 days after vaccination. The receptors come from a man in his fifties who received an inactivated influenza vaccine. Both conserved end residues are part of each CDR3. Fields, in order: V gene, CDR3 protein.

>TRBV11-2
CASSLVTGGVLAKNIQYF
>TRBV4-2
CASSQTRWTGELFF
>TRBV19
CASSTTGSGANVLTF
>TRBV27
CASSLGDRGYEQYF
>TRBV7-9
CASSGSTRTGSSYEQYF
>TRBV5-1
CASSEGQWNEKLFF
>TRBV4-2
CASSPRTADTGELFF
>TRBV11-2
CASSLSPGKEQYF
>TRBV27
CASSPQAGGIPYEQYF
>TRBV30
CAWSGSTDTQYF
>TRBV27
CASSPTKMTTDTQYF
>TRBV5-4
CASSFSPGRYEQFF
>TRBV7-9
CASSLSGGKYGYTF
>TRBV2
CASSEGYLAGGIVDTQYF
>TRBV15
CATSRDGGTGGDEQFF
>TRBV5-4
CASRARTSGTDEQFF
>TRBV12-3/TRBV12-4
CASSLGVAGFRQFF